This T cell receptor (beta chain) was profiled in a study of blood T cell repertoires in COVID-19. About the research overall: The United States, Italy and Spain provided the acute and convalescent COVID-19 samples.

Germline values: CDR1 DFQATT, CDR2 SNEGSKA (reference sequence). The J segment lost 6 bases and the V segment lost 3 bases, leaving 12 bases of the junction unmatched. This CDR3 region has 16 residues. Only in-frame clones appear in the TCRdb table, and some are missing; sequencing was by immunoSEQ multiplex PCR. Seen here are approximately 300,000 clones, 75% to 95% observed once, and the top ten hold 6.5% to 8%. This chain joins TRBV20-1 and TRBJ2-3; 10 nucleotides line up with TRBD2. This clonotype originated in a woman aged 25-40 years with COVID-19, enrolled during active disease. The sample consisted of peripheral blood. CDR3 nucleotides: TGCAGTGCTAGTCAGCTCTCAGCGGGAGGGCGGGATACGCAGTATTTT. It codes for CSASQLSAGGRDTQYF.